Presented here are 32 T cell receptor beta chains from one specimen sequenced in a study of blood T cell repertoires in COVID-19. Using immunoSEQ multiplex PCR, the repertoire was profiled, and TCRdb retains in-frame clones only, with some absent. The sample has about 210,000 clones, less than 90% seen once. Sequenced input: peripheral blood. These receptors all stem from a man aged 70 or older with acute or convalescent COVID-19.

This chain joins TRBV7-9 and TRBJ2-3; 11 bases agree with TRBD2. The CDR3 totals 14 residues. Trimming cost V 5 bases and J 6 bases; bases outside gene matches: 4. CDR1 is SEHNR, CDR2 FQNEAQ, per germline (reference sequence). CDR3 bases: TGTGCCAGCAGCATTAGCGGGAGGGAGGATACGCAGTATTTT. Its protein product is CASSISGREDTQYF.

The V and J genes are TRBV7-8 and TRBJ2-7, with a weak D call TRBD2 (6 bases). The CDR3 is 13 residues long. Trimming stripped 5 bases from V and 10 bases from J, with 18 bases between. The germline gives CDR1 SGHVS, CDR2 FQNEAQ. The CDR3 protein is CASSPTVWRDQYF. The CDR3 DNA sequence: TGTGCCAGCAGCCCGACGGTCTGGAGGGACCAGTACTTC. The whole variable domain, remainder taken from reference TRBV7-8 and TRBJ2-7, is GAGVSQSPRYKVAKRGQDVALRCDPISGHVSLFWYQQALGQGPEFLTYFQNEAQLDKSGLPSDRFFAERPEGSVSTLKIQRTQQEDSAVYLCASSPTVWRDQYFGPGTRLTVT.

This clone was seen more than once but under ten times. The chain uses TRBV6-5 and TRBJ1-1; TRBD1 aligns across 8 bases. The CDR3 spans 13 residues. The germline V gene has CDR1 MNHEY and CDR2 SVGAGI. V shed 6 bases, J shed 4 bases, and the junction held 4 bases outside the gene matches. The CDR3 DNA sequence: TGTGCCAGCAGACAGGGGGGTGGCACTGAAGCTTTCTTT. It encodes CASRQGGGTEAFF.

The chain couples TRBV2 to TRBJ2-3; 7 positions match TRBD2. The germline V gene has CDR1 SNHLY and CDR2 FYNNEI. V was clipped by 7 bases and J by 2 bases; unmatched bases: 6. The CDR3 sequence is 14 residues long. The CDR3 is CASTSGAFTDTQYF. CDR3 coding DNA: TGTGCCAGCACTAGCGGCGCCTTCACAGATACGCAGTATTTT.

The chain uses TRBV6-5 and TRBJ2-3; 7 positions match TRBD2. V shed 7 bases and J 4 bases; nucleotides not matched to a gene: 11. CDR1 and CDR2 from the germline V gene are MNHEY and SVGAGI. CDR3 size: 15 residues. CDR3 in amino acids: CASTSGGVGADTQYF. CDR3 DNA sequence: TGTGCCAGCACCTCTGGGGGGGTGGGGGCAGATACGCAGTATTTT.

The chain is built from TRBV30 and TRBJ1-2; 11 bases agree with TRBD1. J gave up 4 bases and V 2 bases, and 9 bases lay outside the gene matches. The CDR3 contains 16 residues. Germline lookup yields CDR1 GTSNPN and CDR2 SVGIG (reference sequence). The CDR3 bases are TGTGCCTGGAGTTATTGGGGGACAGGGGGTGGCTATGGCTACACCTTC. Protein: CAWSYWGTGGGYGYTF.

On this clone itself: Other DNA sequences in this sample translate to the same CDR3. V usage is TRBV30 and J usage is TRBJ1-1; 9 bases align to TRBD1. This CDR3 region has 12 residues. The germline CDR1 and CDR2 sequences are GTSNPN and SVGIG (reference sequence). The V and J ends lost 5 bases and 4 bases, in that order; junction bases with no gene match: 2. In DNA form, the CDR3 reads TGTGCCTGGGGGACAGGGCGCACTGAAGCTTTCTTT. This translates into CAWGTGRTEAFF.

The rearrangement joins TRBV24-1 to TRBJ2-2, with D tentatively TRBD2 (5 bases). CDR3 size: 13 residues. Germline lookup yields CDR1 KGHDR and CDR2 SFDVKD. The ends were cut back, 4 bases at V and 5 bases at J, with 7 bases in the middle. The CDR3 is CATSETTTGELFF. Written as DNA, the CDR3 is TGTGCCACCAGTGAGACTACAACCGGGGAGCTGTTTTTT.

This clone was seen only a few times. V and J are TRBV6-2 or TRBV6-3 and TRBJ1-5, with 9 positions matching TRBD1. The CDR3 length is 16 residues. The germline V gene has CDR1 MNHEY and CDR2 SVGEGT. J was trimmed by 5 bases and V by 6 bases; bases with no gene match: 11. The CDR3 is CASSRQQGAGDQPQHF. The CDR3 DNA follows: TGTGCCAGCAGCCGACAACAGGGGGCGGGGGATCAGCCCCAGCATTTT.

This clone was observed a handful of times. This chain connects TRBV6-5 to TRBJ2-6; no clear D gene. The CDR3 loop spans 13 amino acids. CDR1 is MNHEY and CDR2 is SVGAGI in the germline V gene. V lost 10 bases and J lost 2, with 9 bases in between. The CDR3 sequence: CAITTPGANVLTF. In nucleotides, the CDR3 is TGTGCCATTACGACTCCTGGGGCCAACGTCCTGACTTTC.

The CDR3 region has the DNA TGCGCCAGCAGCCCGACTAGCGGGATCTACGAGCAGTACTTC. Protein sequence: CASSPTSGIYEQYF. The V gene is TRBV5-1, the J gene TRBJ2-7, with 11 positions matching TRBD2. The length of the CDR3 is 14 residues. The V gene end was trimmed by 4 bases and the J gene end by 3 bases; junction bases not matched to a gene: 3. Germline loops: CDR1 SGHRS, CDR2 YFSETQ.

This sequence joins TRBV5-1 and TRBJ1-1; no clear D gene. This CDR3 is built from 15 residues. Germline lookup yields CDR1 SGHRS and CDR2 YFSETQ. Trimming took 0 bases from V and 3 from J, leaving 12 bases between them. The CDR3 nucleotides are TGCGCCAGCAGCTTGGTAGGCAAGGGAGACACTGAAGCTTTCTTT. Translated: CASSLVGKGDTEAFF.

This clone has a handful of counts. The chain has TRBV28 and TRBJ2-7; D not certain. The CDR3 covers 12 residues. The V gene's germline CDR1 is MDHEN and CDR2 SYDVKM. Trimming took off 1 base at V and 7 bases at J, with 8 bases between the two ends. The CDR3 here is CASSLSSGEQYF. The CDR3 nucleotides read TGTGCCAGCAGTTTATCGTCCGGGGAGCAGTACTTC.

V usage is TRBV28 and J usage is TRBJ1-3; 7 nucleotides agree with TRBD1. Germline assignment: CDR1 MDHEN and CDR2 SYDVKM. CDR3 size: 14 residues. V lost 10 bases and J lost 0; bases outside the gene matches: 6. The CDR3 reads CATSRGTSGNTIYF. CDR3 DNA sequence: TGTGCCACCAGCAGGGGGACCTCTGGAAACACCATATATTTT.

This clone was recorded once. The V call is TRBV9, the J call TRBJ2-1; unclear D gene. The CDR3 contains 15 residues. The germline gives CDR1 SGDLS, CDR2 YYNGEE. Trimming left V 0 bases short and J 2 bases short, with 9 bases between. CDR3 bases: TGTGCCAGCAGCGTAGATCCTAGTACCTACAATGAGCAGTTCTTC. Translating gives CASSVDPSTYNEQFF.

The chain is built from TRBV2 and TRBJ2-7; 8 bases align to TRBD1. The CDR3 loop spans 13 amino acids. J lost 5 bases, V lost 7 bases, and 7 bases had no gene match. Looked up from germline, CDR1 is SNHLY and CDR2 is FYNNEI. The CDR3 DNA is TGTGCCAGCAACTGGGGACAGGCCCACGAGCAGTACTTC. It translates to CASNWGQAHEQYF.

The gene calls are TRBV7-8 and TRBJ1-6, with a possible D match to TRBD1 (5 bases). Germline values: CDR1 SGHVS, CDR2 FQNEAQ. The CDR3 length is 14 residues. The V and J ends lost 5 bases and 7 bases respectively, with 12 bases between them. CDR3 nucleotide sequence: TGTGCCAGCAGCCCCGCTGGGGCAAATTCACCCCTCCACTTT. The encoded protein is CASSPAGANSPLHF.

The chain recombines TRBV6-5 with TRBJ2-2; 11 positions agree with TRBD1. The CDR3 sequence is 15 residues long. V gave up 9 bases and J gave up 7 bases; unmatched junction bases: 10. Germline V lookup: CDR1 MNHEY, CDR2 SVGAGI. CDR3 in amino acids: CASWTGGARGGELFF. CDR3 sequence (DNA): TGTGCCAGTTGGACAGGGGGCGCCCGAGGCGGGGAGCTGTTTTTT.

The chain joins TRBV19 to TRBJ2-6, with D perhaps TRBD1 (6 bases). This CDR3 has 17 amino acids. The V end was cut by 4 bases, the J end by 2 bases, with 15 bases between. Germline CDR1 LNHDA, CDR2 SQIVND (reference sequence). The CDR3 is CASSSRGSGAGANVLTF. DNA for the CDR3: TGTGCCAGTAGTAGCAGGGGCTCGGGTGCTGGGGCCAACGTCCTGACTTTC.

Note on this clone: A read error may be the cause here, since a much bigger clone is one base away. This chain uses TRBV6-6 with TRBJ1-2, with TRBD1 as a possible D gene (6 bases). The CDR3 length is 13 residues. V gave up 2 bases and J gave up 6 bases, with 10 bases separating them. CDR1 is MNHNY, CDR2 SVGAGI, per germline (reference sequence). CDR3 in amino acids: CASSYAGVDGYTF. The CDR3 DNA sequence: TGTGCCAGCAGTTACGCAGGGGTCGATGGCTACACCTTC.

The chain employs TRBV7-9 and TRBJ2-7; tentatively, D is TRBD1 (5 bases). Trimming took 1 base from V and 5 from J, leaving 15 bases between them. Germline CDR1 reads SEHNR; CDR2 reads FQNEAQ (reference sequence). The CDR3 is 15 residues long. The CDR3 sequence is CASSLEVAGRHEQYF. The CDR3 nucleotides are TGTGCCAGCAGCTTAGAAGTGGCAGGGCGACACGAGCAGTACTTC.

The chain is built from TRBV18 and TRBJ2-1, with a possible D match to TRBD1 (6 bases). This CDR3 is built from 14 residues. Per the germline V gene, CDR1 is KGHSH and CDR2 is LQKENI. V was clipped by 7 bases and J by 4 bases, with 14 bases between them. In DNA form, the CDR3 reads TGTGCCAGCTTCCGGGACACGGCTTACAATGAGCAGTTCTTC. It codes for CASFRDTAYNEQFF.

The V gene is TRBV11-2, the J gene TRBJ1-6, with D tentatively TRBD1 (6 bases). V dropped 0 bases and J dropped 7 bases, with 16 bases sitting between them. The CDR3 length is 17 residues. The germline V gene has CDR1 SGHAT and CDR2 FQNNGV. For the CDR3, the DNA is TGTGCCAGCAGCTTAGAGACAGGAAGGATCATGAATTCACCCCTCCACTTT. Translated, it gives CASSLETGRIMNSPLHF.

V usage is TRBV6-5 and J usage is TRBJ2-3, with D maybe TRBD2 (5 bases). V dropped 8 bases and J dropped 3 bases, with 15 bases sitting between them. Germline V gene sequence: CDR1 MNHEY, CDR2 SVGAGI. This CDR3 has 14 residues. The CDR3, as DNA: TGTGCCAGCGCCGACCGGAGCGGAACAGATACGCAGTATTTT. Protein: CASADRSGTDTQYF.

The CDR3 loop is CASSTAAQASGPPYEQYF. CDR3 DNA: TGTGCCAGTAGTACCGCGGCCCAGGCTAGCGGTCCACCCTACGAGCAGTACTTC. The rearrangement links TRBV19 to TRBJ2-7, with 7 bases identical to TRBD2. The ends lost 4 bases at V and 2 bases at J; junction bases unmatched: 17. The V gene's germline CDR1 is LNHDA and CDR2 SQIVND (reference sequence). The CDR3 extends over 18 amino acids.

In its sample, this clone was seen a few times. This rearrangement joins TRBV10-1 to TRBJ2-7; D unresolved. CDR3 length: 15 amino acids. CDR1 and CDR2 from the germline V gene are WNHNN and SYGVQD (reference sequence). Trimming took off 5 bases at V and 0 bases at J, with 14 bases between the two ends. The CDR3 region is CASSTTHRYSYEQYF. The DNA of the CDR3 is TGCGCCAGCAGTACTACTCACCGATACTCCTACGAGCAGTACTTC.

This chain uses TRBV6-7 with TRBJ2-7; TRBD2 matches 7 bases. Being an ORF, TRBV6-7 has a function that is uncertain. There are 18 residues in the CDR3. The ends lost 1 base at V and 0 bases at J; junction bases unmatched: 12. CDR3 sequence reads: CASSYLNSERGSSYEQYF. For the CDR3, the DNA is TGTGCCAGCAGTTACTTGAATAGTGAGCGGGGAAGCTCCTACGAGCAGTACTTC.

The gene calls are TRBV25-1 and TRBJ1-4, with D hard to call. CDR1 is MGHDK, CDR2 SYGVNS, per germline. This CDR3 has 14 residues. Trimming shortened V by 2 bases and J by 8 bases, and 12 bases separated the two germline ends. The CDR3 bases are TGTGCCAGCAGTGAAAGTATTCTCGGGGAAAAACTGTTTTTT. Amino acid sequence: CASSESILGEKLFF. The full variable domain, rest sourced from reference TRBV25-1 and TRBJ1-4, is EADIYQTPRYLVIGTGKKITLECSQTMGHDKMYWYQQDPGMELHLIHYSYGVNSTEKGDLSSESTVSRIRTEHFPLTLESARPSHTSQYLCASSESILGEKLFFGSGTQLSVL.

The gene calls are TRBV28 and TRBJ2-1; TRBD1 might be the D (6 bases). V was cut by 2 bases and J by 9 bases, with 11 bases left in between. CDR1 and CDR2 from the germline V gene are MDHEN and SYDVKM. The CDR3 is 13 residues long. This chain's CDR3 is CASSLPGQFEQFF. The CDR3 DNA follows: TGTGCCAGCAGTTTACCCGGACAGTTTGAGCAGTTCTTC.

The genes are TRBV4-1 and TRBJ1-5; D is unresolved. Trimming left V 0 bases short and J 9 bases short, with 9 bases between. This CDR3 has 13 residues. Germline V gene sequence: CDR1 MGHRA, CDR2 YSYEKL. This CDR3 is CASSQDRPRPQHF. CDR3 nucleotide sequence: TGCGCCAGCAGCCAAGATCGCCCTAGGCCCCAGCATTTT.

V and J are TRBV6-5 and TRBJ1-1; D unclear. This CDR3 spans 11 amino acids. Trimming took 5 bases from V and 10 from J, leaving 11 bases between them. The V gene's germline CDR1 is MNHEY and CDR2 SVGAGI. CDR3 region: CASSTWEGAFF. CDR3 nucleotide sequence: TGTGCCAGCAGTACCTGGGAGGGAGCTTTCTTT.

The chain couples TRBV4-3 to TRBJ2-1; 9 positions agree with TRBD1. The CDR3 covers 16 residues. V was pared by 5 bases and J by 5 bases, with 10 bases of the junction left unmatched. Per the germline V gene, CDR1 is LGHNA and CDR2 is YSLEER. CDR3 nucleotide sequence: TGCGCCAGCAGCTACGACAGGGGGTACCTCAACAATGAGCAGTTCTTC. Translated: CASSYDRGYLNNEQFF.